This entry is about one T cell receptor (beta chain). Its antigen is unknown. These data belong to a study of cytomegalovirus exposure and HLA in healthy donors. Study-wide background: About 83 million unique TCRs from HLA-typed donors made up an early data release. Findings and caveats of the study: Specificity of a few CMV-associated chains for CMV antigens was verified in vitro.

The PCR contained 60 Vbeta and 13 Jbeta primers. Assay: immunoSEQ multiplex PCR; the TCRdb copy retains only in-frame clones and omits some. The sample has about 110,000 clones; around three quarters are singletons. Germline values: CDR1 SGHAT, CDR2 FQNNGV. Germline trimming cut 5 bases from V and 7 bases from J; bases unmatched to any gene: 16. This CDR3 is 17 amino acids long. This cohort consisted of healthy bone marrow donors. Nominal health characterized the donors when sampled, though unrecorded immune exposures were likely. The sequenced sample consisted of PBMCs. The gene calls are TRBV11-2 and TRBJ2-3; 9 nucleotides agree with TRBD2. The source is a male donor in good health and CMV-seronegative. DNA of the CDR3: TGTGCCAGCAGCCCCCCCCTAGCGGGAAGGGGGGCCTATACGCAGTATTTT. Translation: CASSPPLAGRGAYTQYF. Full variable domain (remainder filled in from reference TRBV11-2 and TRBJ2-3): EAGVAQSPRYKIIEKRQSVAFWCNPISGHATLYWYQQILGQGPKLLIQFQNNGVVDDSQLPKDRFSAERLKGVDSTLKIQPAKLEDSAVYLCASSPPLAGRGAYTQYFGPGTRLTVL.